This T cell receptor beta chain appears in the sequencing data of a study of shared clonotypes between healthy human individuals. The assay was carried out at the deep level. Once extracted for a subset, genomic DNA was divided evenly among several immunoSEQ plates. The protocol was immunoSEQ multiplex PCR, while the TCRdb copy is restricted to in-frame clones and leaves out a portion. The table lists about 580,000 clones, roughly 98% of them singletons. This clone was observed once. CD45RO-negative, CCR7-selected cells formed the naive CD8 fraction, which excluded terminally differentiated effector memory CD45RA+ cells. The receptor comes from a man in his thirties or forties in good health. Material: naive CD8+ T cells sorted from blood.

The CDR3: CASSFIPGQTSGRAYEQYF. Here the CDR3 DNA reads TGTGCCAGCAGCTTTATTCCGGGACAGACTAGCGGGAGGGCATACGAGCAGTACTTC. The chain has TRBV5-6 and TRBJ2-7; 14 nucleotides match TRBD2. Germline V gene lookup returns CDR1 SGHDT and CDR2 YYEEEE. V lost 2 bases, J lost 4 bases, and 14 bases stayed unmatched. This CDR3 spans 19 amino acids. The whole variable domain, filled in from reference TRBV5-6 and TRBJ2-7, reads DAGVTQSPTHLIKTRGQQVTLRCSPKSGHDTVSWYQQALGQGPQFIFQYYEEEERQRGNFPDRFSGHQFPNYSSELNVNALLLGDSALYLCASSFIPGQTSGRAYEQYFGPGTRLTVT.